The 22 T cell receptor beta chains reported below all come from one sample, sequenced in a study of cytomegalovirus exposure and HLA in healthy donors (TCRdb year 2017). Library preparation used the immunoSEQ multiplex PCR assay. For the multiplex PCR, a mixture combining 60 forward primers for TCR Vbeta segments and 13 reverse primers for TCR Jbeta segments was used. TCRdb obtained this table from immuneACCESS and retained in-frame rearrangements with V and J assigned. These tables miss some clones; where compared with another copy, unresolved V genes account for less than half of the shortfall, and the remainder is unexplained. The sample includes approximately 110,000 clones, with 70% to 85% observed a single time. The ten largest account for roughly 13% of the sample. The sequencing input was PBMCs. Receptors originate from a woman in her 40s in good health and CMV-seropositive.

The chain couples TRBV11-2 to TRBJ2-7; TRBD1 might be the D (5 bases). The CDR3 spans 15 residues. V was shortened by 2 bases and J by 5 bases, with 16 bases between the two germline ends. Per germline, CDR1 SGHAT and CDR2 FQNNGV. CDR3 sequence: CASSLWQGRGHEQYF. Written as DNA, the CDR3 is TGTGCCAGCAGCTTATGGCAGGGTAGGGGCCACGAGCAGTACTTC.

The chain uses TRBV29-1 and TRBJ1-2; D perhaps matches TRBD1 (6 bases). The V and J ends lost 7 bases and 7 bases respectively, with 13 bases between them. The CDR3 spans 11 residues. The V gene's germline CDR1 is SQVTM and CDR2 ANQGSEA. CDR3: CSAMDSPGYTF. The CDR3 bases are TGCAGCGCAATGGACAGCCCTGGCTACACCTTC.

The V call is TRBV6-5, the J call TRBJ2-1, with a tentative D call TRBD2 (6 bases). The germline gives CDR1 MNHEY, CDR2 SVGAGI. V dropped 5 bases and J dropped 0 bases, with 11 bases sitting between them. The CDR3 covers 15 residues. CDR3 residues: CASSLDYSSYNEQFF. DNA for the CDR3: TGTGCCAGCAGTCTGGACTACAGCTCCTACAATGAGCAGTTCTTC.

This CDR3 is CAWIQGRISGANVLTF. Written as DNA, the CDR3 is TGTGCCTGGATACAGGGGAGGATTTCTGGGGCCAACGTCCTGACTTTC. The rearrangement links TRBV30 to TRBJ2-6, with D maybe TRBD1 (7 bases). CDR3 length equals 16 residues. The germline gives CDR1 GTSNPN, CDR2 SVGIG (reference sequence). The ends were cut back, 4 bases at V and 1 base at J, with 14 bases in the middle.

A single count supports this clone. The CDR3 loop reads CASSERSPGNTIYF. The DNA for the CDR3 is TGTGCCAGCAGTGAGAGGTCTCCTGGAAACACCATATATTTT. The rearrangement joins TRBV2 to TRBJ1-3; D unclear. Germline assignment: CDR1 SNHLY and CDR2 FYNNEI. The V end was cut by 3 bases, the J end by 2 bases, with 8 bases between. This CDR3 has 14 residues.

V gene TRBV2 combines with J gene TRBJ2-1; TRBD1 aligns across 11 bases. CDR1 is SNHLY and CDR2 is FYNNEI in the germline V gene. This CDR3 has 15 residues. Trimming took 6 bases from V and 7 from J; bases not matched to a gene: 8. CDR3 sequence reads: CASSAWGQGENEQFF. The CDR3 coding sequence is TGTGCCAGCAGCGCCTGGGGACAGGGGGAAAATGAGCAGTTCTTC.

The V and J genes are TRBV1 and TRBJ1-5; the DNA was not used to check the table's D call, TRBD1. TRBV1 is termed a pseudogene. This CDR3 is 15 amino acids long. The CDR3 sequence: CTSSPRCFCWQPQHF. In DNA form, the CDR3 reads TGCACCAGCAGCCCCAGGTGTTTCTGCTGGCAGCCCCAGCATTTT.

This chain connects TRBV5-1 to TRBJ2-1, with 11 bases that match TRBD1. Germline V CDR1 and CDR2: SGHRS, YFSETQ. V shed 4 bases and J 5 bases; nucleotides not matched to a gene: 11. CDR3 size: 17 residues. The CDR3 coding sequence is TGCGCCAGCAGCGAGTCCCCCTCGGGACAGGGGGACAATGAGCAGTTCTTC. This sequence encodes CASSESPSGQGDNEQFF.

This clone has just a few counts. The CDR3 loop is CASSAAGTGGTGELFF. CDR3 coding DNA: TGTGCCAGCAGCGCCGCCGGGACAGGGGGCACCGGGGAGCTGTTTTTT. This sequence joins TRBV9 and TRBJ2-2, with 11 nucleotides matching TRBD1. Germline CDR1 reads SGDLS; CDR2 reads YYNGEE. The J segment lost 4 bases and the V segment lost 3 bases, leaving 5 bases of the junction unmatched. There are 16 residues in the CDR3.

This chain connects TRBV28 to TRBJ2-7; 8 positions agree with TRBD1. The V and J ends lost 6 bases and 2 bases, in that order; junction bases with no gene match: 6. The CDR3 length is 14 residues. Germline V gene data show CDR1 as MDHEN and CDR2 as SYDVKM. The CDR3 here is CASRQGGLTYEQYF. The CDR3 nucleotides read TGTGCCAGCAGACAGGGGGGTCTTACCTACGAGCAGTACTTC. Variable domain in full (rest from reference TRBV28 and TRBJ2-7): DVKVTQSSRYLVKRTGEKVFLECVQDMDHENMFWYRQDPGLGLRLIYFSYDVKMKEKGDIPEGYSVSREKKERFSLILESASTNQTSMYLCASRQGGLTYEQYFGPGTRLTVT.

In this sample, this clone turned up a few times. V gene TRBV5-5 combines with J gene TRBJ1-4; TRBD1 matches at 10 bases. The CDR3 has 15 amino acids. V gave up 4 bases and J gave up 8 bases; unmatched junction bases: 8. Germline CDR1 reads SGHKS; CDR2 reads YYEKEE (reference sequence). The CDR3 reads CASSTRQGAGEKLFF. The CDR3 DNA sequence: TGTGCCAGCAGCACCAGACAGGGGGCGGGAGAAAAACTGTTTTTT.

In the case of this clone: The junction departs from the called germline gene at one end, perhaps through a read error. The V gene is TRBV5-1, the J gene TRBJ2-3, with 11 bases aligning to TRBD1. The CDR3 runs to 14 residues. Germline CDR1 and CDR2: SGHRS and YFSETQ. The CDR3 spells CASRLGTGGDTQYF. As DNA, the CDR3 is TGCGCCAGCAGATTGGGGACAGGGGGAGATACGCAGTATTTT.

The gene calls are TRBV9 and TRBJ1-1; no definite D call. This CDR3 contains 13 residues. The germline CDR1 and CDR2 sequences are SGDLS and YYNGEE. Trimming cost V 0 bases and J 4 bases, with 7 bases left between them. CDR3 in DNA: TGTGCCAGCAGCGTAGTGAGCGGCACTGAAGCTTTCTTT. Translation: CASSVVSGTEAFF.

The rearrangement uses TRBV6-5 and TRBJ2-2, with a possible D match to TRBD2 (5 bases). This CDR3 is 16 amino acids long. Germline assignment: CDR1 MNHEY and CDR2 SVGAGI. V lost 3 bases and J 2 bases, leaving 13 bases between the germline ends. In DNA, the CDR3 is TGTGCCAGCAGTTATGGACTCACGATTAACACCGGGGAGCTGTTTTTT. Amino acid sequence: CASSYGLTINTGELFF.

The CDR3 nucleotides are TGCGCCACCCAAGGGGGCTACGGCACCGGGGAGCTGTTTTTT. It translates to CATQGGYGTGELFF. The chain couples TRBV4-1 to TRBJ2-2; 7 positions agree with TRBD1. Per germline, CDR1 MGHRA and CDR2 YSYEKL. V lost 10 bases and J lost 4; bases outside the gene matches: 9. This CDR3 comprises 14 residues.

J is TRBJ2-1 and V is TRBV7-3; D is undetermined. V lost 0 bases, J lost 7 bases, and 10 bases lay in between. This CDR3 region has 14 residues. The germline V gene has CDR1 SGHTA and CDR2 FQGTGA. This chain's CDR3 is CASSLTAGLNEQFF. CDR3 sequence (DNA): TGTGCCAGCAGCTTAACCGCAGGTTTGAATGAGCAGTTCTTC.

This CDR3 reads CASSPILAGEGETQYF. The CDR3 DNA follows: TGTGCCAGCAGCCCTATTCTAGCGGGGGAGGGTGAGACCCAGTACTTC. V usage is TRBV11-2 and J usage is TRBJ2-5, with 10 nucleotides matching TRBD2. From germline, CDR1 is SGHAT and CDR2 FQNNGV. This CDR3 comprises 16 residues. Trimming removed 5 bases from V and 5 bases from J; junction bases left unmatched: 11.

This chain's CDR3 is CASSRGMGPYEQYF. The CDR3 nucleotides read TGCGCCAGCAGCAGGGGAATGGGGCCCTACGAGCAGTACTTC. This rearrangement joins TRBV10-1 to TRBJ2-7, with a tentative D call TRBD1 (6 bases). Germline CDR1 and CDR2: WNHNN and SYGVQD (reference sequence). The CDR3 totals 14 residues. V lost 6 bases and J lost 2, with 14 bases in between.

V usage is TRBV19 and J usage is TRBJ1-1; unclear D gene. Trimming pared 3 bases from V and 5 bases from J, leaving 13 bases between. Germline CDR1 is LNHDA and CDR2 is SQIVND (reference sequence). The CDR3 extends over 14 amino acids. CDR3 sequence (DNA): TGTGCCAGTAGTATCGGACTGGGGATAACTGAAGCTTTCTTT. As protein: CASSIGLGITEAFF.

The chain has TRBV29-1 and TRBJ2-7; 10 bases line up with TRBD2. Germline V gene sequence: CDR1 SQVTM, CDR2 ANQGSEA. The CDR3 totals 13 residues. The ends lost 7 bases at V and 0 bases at J; junction bases unmatched: 3. CDR3 sequence reads: CSATSGDSYEQYF. CDR3 bases: TGCAGCGCTACTAGCGGGGACTCCTACGAGCAGTACTTC.

This chain connects TRBV9 to TRBJ2-1, with D hard to call. The CDR3 runs 13 residues. Germline CDR1 and CDR2: SGDLS and YYNGEE. Trimming removed 0 bases at V and 10 bases at J, with 11 bases between. The CDR3 DNA reads TGTGCCAGCAGCGTAGGTTTAAGCCGAGAGCAGTTCTTC. This encodes CASSVGLSREQFF.

This clone appeared a few times. The chain combines TRBV14 with TRBJ2-4; TRBD2 agrees at 11 bases. The CDR3 contains 15 residues. The J segment lost 5 bases and the V segment lost 4 bases, leaving 4 bases of the junction unmatched. CDR1 is SGHDN, CDR2 FVKESK, per germline. The CDR3 DNA reads as TGTGCCAGCAGCCCTAGCGGGAGGCTTGAAAACATTCAGTACTTC. Translated, it gives CASSPSGRLENIQYF.